The 16 T cell receptor beta chains reported below all come from one sample, sequenced in a study of blood T cell repertoires in COVID-19. Clones were sequenced by immunoSEQ multiplex PCR, and TCRdb holds only the in-frame ones, with some missing. Here the sample spans some 45,000 clones, about 80% being singletons. Source material: peripheral blood. These receptors were taken from a man aged 65 to 79 with acute or convalescent COVID-19.

The chain uses TRBV19 and TRBJ1-1; TRBD1 agrees at 7 bases. There are 12 residues in the CDR3. V was clipped by 4 bases and J by 11 bases; unmatched bases: 7. From germline, CDR1 is LNHDA and CDR2 SQIVND (reference sequence). Written as DNA, the CDR3 is TGTGCCAGTAGTACTAACAGGGGCCACGCTTTCTTT. Residues: CASSTNRGHAFF. Based on the CDR3 plus reference TRBV19 and TRBJ1-1, the full variable domain is DGGITQSPKYLFRKEGQNVTLSCEQNLNHDAMYWYRQDPGQGLRLIYYSQIVNDFQKGDIAEGYSVSREKKESFPLTVTSAQKNPTAFYLCASSTNRGHAFFGQGTRLTVV.

The CDR3: CATSRAGATNEKLFF. The CDR3 coding sequence is TGTGCCACCAGCAGAGCAGGTGCAACTAATGAAAAACTGTTTTTT. The chain links TRBV15 to TRBJ1-4, with D hard to call. The CDR3 contains 15 residues. Germline loops: CDR1 LNHNV, CDR2 YYDKDF (reference sequence). V lost 1 base, J lost 0 bases, and 6 bases lay in between.

The V and J genes are TRBV5-1 and TRBJ2-2; no clear D. From germline, CDR1 is SGHRS and CDR2 YFSETQ. Trimming took off 0 bases at V and 4 bases at J, with 10 bases between the two ends. The CDR3 covers 15 residues. CDR3 amino acids: CASSLASGITGELFF. The CDR3 DNA reads TGCGCCAGCAGCTTGGCCTCAGGAATCACCGGGGAGCTGTTTTTT.

V usage is TRBV27 and J usage is TRBJ2-5; 13 bases align to TRBD2. V gave up 4 bases and J gave up 7 bases; unmatched junction bases: 9. This CDR3 has 16 residues. Germline assignment: CDR1 MNHEY and CDR2 SMNVEV (reference sequence). Written as DNA, the CDR3 is TGTGCCAGCAGTTCCGGGACTAGCGGGGCAGGGGGGACCCAGTACTTC. This encodes CASSSGTSGAGGTQYF.

With regard to this clone: Other DNA sequences in this specimen translate into the identical CDR3. The chain is built from TRBV6-2 or TRBV6-3 and TRBJ1-2, with D unresolved. Germline CDR1 and CDR2: MNHEY and SVGEGT. Trimming stripped 2 bases from V and 5 bases from J, with 6 bases between. This CDR3 spans 12 amino acids. The CDR3 sequence: CASSYSGYGYTF. Written as DNA, the CDR3 is TGTGCCAGCAGTTACAGCGGGTATGGCTACACCTTC.

This chain uses TRBV5-1 with TRBJ2-2; D might be TRBD1 (6 bases). CDR3 size: 16 residues. CDR1 is SGHRS and CDR2 is YFSETQ in the germline V gene. The V and J ends lost 0 bases and 4 bases respectively, with 13 bases between them. CDR3 in DNA: TGCGCCAGCAGCTTGGCCAGGGGCTCGGGCACCGGGGAGCTGTTTTTT. It encodes CASSLARGSGTGELFF.

J is TRBJ1-1 and V is TRBV19; TRBD1 aligns across 8 bases. V lost 5 bases to trimming and J lost 0 bases; unmatched junction nucleotides: 2. The CDR3 has 14 amino acids. Germline CDR1 and CDR2: LNHDA and SQIVND (reference sequence). CDR3 DNA: TGTGCCAGTAGTTGGACAGGGCTGAACACTGAAGCTTTCTTT. The encoded protein is CASSWTGLNTEAFF. Variable domain in full (rest from reference TRBV19 and TRBJ1-1): DGGITQSPKYLFRKEGQNVTLSCEQNLNHDAMYWYRQDPGQGLRLIYYSQIVNDFQKGDIAEGYSVSREKKESFPLTVTSAQKNPTAFYLCASSWTGLNTEAFFGQGTRLTVV.

The chain recombines TRBV3-1 (or the pseudogene TRBV3-2) with TRBJ1-6; 7 bases are shared with TRBD1. CDR3 length equals 14 residues. CDR1 and CDR2 (germline): LGHDT, YNNKEL (reference sequence). V lost 4 bases to trimming and J lost 14 bases; unmatched junction nucleotides: 11. CDR3 DNA: TGTGCCAGCAGCCCAGGGGACAGTAGGTCCACCCTCCACTTT. The encoded protein is CASSPGDSRSTLHF.

V and J are TRBV28 and TRBJ1-3; tentative D call: TRBD1 (6 bases). The V end was cut by 7 bases, the J end by 4 bases, with 17 bases between. In germline, CDR1 is MDHEN, CDR2 SYDVKM. The CDR3 extends over 15 amino acids. CDR3 protein: CASTTGIIRGNTIYF. CDR3 sequence (DNA): TGTGCCAGCACTACAGGGATAATTCGCGGAAACACCATATATTTT.

This clone was observed a handful of times. The rearrangement links TRBV19 to TRBJ1-2; D is perhaps TRBD1 (6 bases). The CDR3 is 16 amino acids. The germline V gene has CDR1 LNHDA and CDR2 SQIVND (reference sequence). Trimming took 4 bases from V and 2 from J, leaving 17 bases between them. In nucleotides, the CDR3 is TGTGCCAGTAGTACCCCTCGGGGGGCGCAAAACTATGGCTACACCTTC. Encoded protein: CASSTPRGAQNYGYTF.

This clone has just a few counts. This sequence joins TRBV29-1 and TRBJ1-2; 9 bases fit TRBD1. From germline, CDR1 is SQVTM and CDR2 ANQGSEA. This CDR3 comprises 15 residues. V was clipped by 7 bases and J by 0 bases; unmatched bases: 9. The CDR3 is CSADGTGKTNYGYTF. DNA for the CDR3: TGCAGCGCCGACGGGACAGGGAAAACTAACTATGGCTACACCTTC.

The chain employs TRBV12-3 or TRBV12-4 and TRBJ2-5, with a weak D call TRBD2 (5 bases). V was cut by 6 bases and J by 7 bases, with 15 bases left in between. The CDR3 loop spans 13 amino acids. For the CDR3, the DNA is TGTGCCAGCAGCAACGGCCATGGAGGGACCCAGTACTTC. Protein: CASSNGHGGTQYF.

V is TRBV19 and J is TRBJ2-2; D perhaps matches TRBD1 (6 bases). V lost 9 bases and J 8 bases, leaving 16 bases between the germline ends. Germline CDR1 is LNHDA and CDR2 is SQIVND (reference sequence). The CDR3 has 13 residues. The CDR3 bases are TGTGCCAGCGAGACAGGTGGTGGTGGGGAGCTGTTTTTT. It codes for CASETGGGGELFF.

This clone occurred once. The V and J genes are TRBV30 and TRBJ1-3, with D unresolved. Germline-derived CDR1 and CDR2 are GTSNPN and SVGIG (reference sequence). The ends were cut back, 0 bases at V and 4 bases at J, with 13 bases in the middle. This CDR3 contains 15 residues. The CDR3 DNA follows: TGTGCCTGGAGTGTTCCGGAACGGGGAGGAAACACCATATATTTT. Translation: CAWSVPERGGNTIYF.

The CDR3 bases are TGTGCCACCCATACGCGGGCAACTAATGAAAAACTGTTTTTT. Protein product: CATHTRATNEKLFF. The rearrangement uses TRBV6-5 and TRBJ1-4, with D hard to call. Trimming left V 10 bases short and J 0 bases short, with 12 bases between. The CDR3 is 14 residues long. CDR1 MNHEY and CDR2 SVGAGI come from the germline V gene.

This clone was observed once. The rearrangement uses TRBV19 and TRBJ2-6, with 8 bases aligning to TRBD1. Trimming removed 6 bases from V and 0 bases from J; junction bases left unmatched: 4. Germline V gene sequence: CDR1 LNHDA, CDR2 SQIVND (reference sequence). The CDR3 extends over 16 amino acids. The CDR3 loop reads CASRTGGSSGANVLTF. In DNA form, the CDR3 reads TGTGCCAGTAGAACAGGGGGGAGCTCTGGGGCCAACGTCCTGACTTTC.